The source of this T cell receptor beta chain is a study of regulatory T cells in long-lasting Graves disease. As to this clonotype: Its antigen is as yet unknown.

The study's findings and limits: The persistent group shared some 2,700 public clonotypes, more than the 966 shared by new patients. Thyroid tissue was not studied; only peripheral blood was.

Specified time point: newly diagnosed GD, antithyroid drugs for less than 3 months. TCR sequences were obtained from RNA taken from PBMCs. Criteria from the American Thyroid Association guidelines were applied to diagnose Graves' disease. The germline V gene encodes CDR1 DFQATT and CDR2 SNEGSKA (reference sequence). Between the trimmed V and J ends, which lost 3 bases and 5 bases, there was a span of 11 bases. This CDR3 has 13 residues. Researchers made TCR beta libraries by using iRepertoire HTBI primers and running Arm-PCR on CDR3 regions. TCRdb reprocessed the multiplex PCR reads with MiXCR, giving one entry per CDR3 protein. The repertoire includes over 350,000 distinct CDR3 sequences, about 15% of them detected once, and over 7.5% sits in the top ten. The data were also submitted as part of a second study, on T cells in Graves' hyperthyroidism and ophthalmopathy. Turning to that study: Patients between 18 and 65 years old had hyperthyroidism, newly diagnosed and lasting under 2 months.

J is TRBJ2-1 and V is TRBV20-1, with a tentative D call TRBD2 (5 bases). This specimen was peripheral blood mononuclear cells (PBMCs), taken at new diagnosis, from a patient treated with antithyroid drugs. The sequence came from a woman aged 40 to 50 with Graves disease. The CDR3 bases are TGCAGTGCTAGGGACGGGGTCCACAATGAGCAGTTCTTC. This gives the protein CSARDGVHNEQFF.